This entry concerns a single T cell receptor beta chain. This clonotype was found many times. No cognate antigen has been identified for it. One base away there is no much larger clone; base qualities are not given. Sequencing was carried out with an Illumina HiSeq 2000. TCR beta chain libraries were generated through multiplex PCR amplification. High-throughput sequencing was used to analyze the amplified TCR beta chain products. In-frame beta chains were kept once TCRdb had trimmed the public reads at Q25 with fastp and called clones with MiXCR. Every CDR3 protein is listed once, alongside the most common genes and DNA of its rows. The sample records fewer than 300,000 distinct CDR3 sequences, less than 40% of which are singletons. Clones ranked in the top ten supply over 1.1% of the sample. The axillary draining lymph nodes of breast cancer patients were the source of the lymph node samples. The junction carries 20 bases between V and J, which are trimmed by 6 bases and 5 bases respectively. The germline V gene (reference sequence) gives CDR1 as DFQATT and CDR2 as SNEGSKA. The CDR3, cysteine through phenylalanine, is 14 amino acids long. Left in the record is the CDR3 DNA by itself, 42 bases read in frame from the first base.

The data were obtained in a study of breast tumors, draining lymph nodes, adjacent tissues (dated by TCRdb to the mid-2010s). Turning to the overall study: In breast cancer patients, the study compared the TCR beta repertoires of tumor, adjacent nontumor tissue and axillary lymph nodes. The study aimed to assess the relationships and possible T-cell exchange between tumor, surrounding tissue and draining lymph node repertoires in human breast cancer.

Here is what the overall study found, with its caveats: The study presented the conclusion that tumor T cells originate in lymph nodes as consistent with a hypothesis, not as something directly demonstrated. A scenario in which most tumor T cells derive from the lymph node and then expand within tumor tissue was judged to be consistent with the data. Tumor T-cell repertoires showed less diversity than lymph node repertoires and more diversity than nontumor tissue repertoires, and tumor T-cell repertoires showed preferential V and J gene usage. The similarity between tumor and nontumor tissue repertoires was significantly greater in luminal-like breast cancer than in basal-like breast cancer.

This chain is built from TRBV20-1 and TRBJ2-7; the D gene remains uncertain. This TCR came from a female donor with breast cancer. Some clones in this sample may be carry-over from other donors' samples. The sample comprised axillary lymph node tissue. The nucleotide sequence is TGCAGTGCGGCCTCTAGTCGGATTAGACACGAGCAGTACTTC. Its translation reads: CSAASSRIRHEQYF.